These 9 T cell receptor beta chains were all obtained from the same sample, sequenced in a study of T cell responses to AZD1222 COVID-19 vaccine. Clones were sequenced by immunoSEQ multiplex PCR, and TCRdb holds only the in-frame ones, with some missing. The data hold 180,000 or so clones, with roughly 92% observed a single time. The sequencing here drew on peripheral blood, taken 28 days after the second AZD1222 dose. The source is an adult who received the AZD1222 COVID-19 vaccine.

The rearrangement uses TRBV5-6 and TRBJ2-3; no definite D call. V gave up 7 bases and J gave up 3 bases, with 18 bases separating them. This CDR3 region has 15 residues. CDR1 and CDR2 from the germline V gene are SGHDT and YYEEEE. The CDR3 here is CASLKPGLTTDTQYF. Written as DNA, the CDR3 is TGTGCCAGCTTGAAACCAGGCCTCACAACAGATACGCAGTATTTT. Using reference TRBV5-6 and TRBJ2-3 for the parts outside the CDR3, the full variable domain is DAGVTQSPTHLIKTRGQQVTLRCSPKSGHDTVSWYQQALGQGPQFIFQYYEEEERQRGNFPDRFSGHQFPNYSSELNVNALLLGDSALYLCASLKPGLTTDTQYFGPGTRLTVL.

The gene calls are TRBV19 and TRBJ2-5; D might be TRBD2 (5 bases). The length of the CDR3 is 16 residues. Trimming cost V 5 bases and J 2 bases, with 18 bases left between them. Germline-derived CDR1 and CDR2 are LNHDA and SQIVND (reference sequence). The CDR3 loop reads CASSPLGGSGQETQYF. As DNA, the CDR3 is TGTGCCAGTAGTCCTTTAGGAGGCTCAGGACAAGAGACCCAGTACTTC.

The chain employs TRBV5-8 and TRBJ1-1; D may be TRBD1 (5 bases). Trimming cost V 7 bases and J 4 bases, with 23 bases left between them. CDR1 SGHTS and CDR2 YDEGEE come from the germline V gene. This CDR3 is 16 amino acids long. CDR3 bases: TGTGCCAGCCCCGGTATCCCCGGGGATAGGGGCACTGAAGCTTTCTTT. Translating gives CASPGIPGDRGTEAFF.

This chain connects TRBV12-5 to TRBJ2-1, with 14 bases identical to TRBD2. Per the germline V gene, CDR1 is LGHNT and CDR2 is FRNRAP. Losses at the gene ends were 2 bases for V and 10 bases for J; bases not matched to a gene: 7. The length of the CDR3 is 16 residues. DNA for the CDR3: TGTGCTAGTGGTTTGTCGGGACTAGCGGGAGAAGGGGAGCAGTTCTTC. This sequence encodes CASGLSGLAGEGEQFF. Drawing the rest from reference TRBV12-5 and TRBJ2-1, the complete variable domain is DARVTQTPRHKVTEMGQEVTMRCQPILGHNTVFWYRQTMMQGLELLAYFRNRAPLDDSGMPKDRFSAEMPDATLATLKIQPSEPRDSAVYFCASGLSGLAGEGEQFFGPGTRLTVL.

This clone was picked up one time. This chain's CDR3 is CASSGTGSGANVLTF. As DNA, the CDR3 is TGCGCCAGCAGTGGGACAGGCTCTGGGGCCAACGTCCTGACTTTC. The chain links TRBV10-1 to TRBJ2-6; TRBD1 matches 7 bases. The CDR3 runs to 15 residues. V dropped 4 bases and J dropped 0; count of bases not matched to a gene: 0. Looked up from germline, CDR1 is WNHNN and CDR2 is SYGVQD (reference sequence).

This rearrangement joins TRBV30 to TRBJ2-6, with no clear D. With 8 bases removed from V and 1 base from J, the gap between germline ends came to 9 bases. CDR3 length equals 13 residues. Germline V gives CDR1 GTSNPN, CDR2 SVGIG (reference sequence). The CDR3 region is CARDKSGANVLTF. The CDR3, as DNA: TGTGCCAGAGACAAATCTGGGGCCAACGTCCTGACTTTC. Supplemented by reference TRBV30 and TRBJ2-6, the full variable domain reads SQTIHQWPATLVQPVGSPLSLECTVEGTSNPNLYWYRQAAGRGLQLLFYSVGIGQISSEVPQNLSASRPQDRQFILSSKKLLLSDSGFYLCARDKSGANVLTFGAGSRLTVL.

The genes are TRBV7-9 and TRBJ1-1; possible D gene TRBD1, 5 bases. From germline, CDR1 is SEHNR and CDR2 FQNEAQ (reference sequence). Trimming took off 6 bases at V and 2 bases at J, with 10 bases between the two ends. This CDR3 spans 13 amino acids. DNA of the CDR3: TGTGCCAGCAGGTATCAGGGAAACACTGAAGCTTTCTTT. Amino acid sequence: CASRYQGNTEAFF.

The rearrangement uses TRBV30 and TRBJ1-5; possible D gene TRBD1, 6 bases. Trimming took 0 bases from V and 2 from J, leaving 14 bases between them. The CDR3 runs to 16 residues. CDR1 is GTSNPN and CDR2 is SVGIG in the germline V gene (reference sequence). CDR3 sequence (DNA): TGTGCCTGGAGTGTACACGGCAGGGGCCGCAATCAGCCCCAGCATTTT. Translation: CAWSVHGRGRNQPQHF.

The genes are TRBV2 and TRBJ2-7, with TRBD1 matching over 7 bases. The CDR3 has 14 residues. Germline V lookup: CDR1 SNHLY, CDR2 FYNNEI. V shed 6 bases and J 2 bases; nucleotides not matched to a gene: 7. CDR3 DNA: TGTGCCAGCAGGCGACAGGGTGGGACCTACGAGCAGTACTTC. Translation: CASRRQGGTYEQYF.